The rows below give T cell receptor beta chains drawn from one sample of a study of cytomegalovirus exposure and HLA in healthy donors. Only in-frame clones appear in the TCRdb table, and some are missing; sequencing was by immunoSEQ multiplex PCR. Among 190,000 or so clones listed, approximately 80% were seen once. The sequencing sample was made of PBMCs. The receptors stem from a boy younger than 18 in good health and CMV-seronegative. The CDR3 runs from the conserved cysteine through the conserved F or W. A D gene is named only where the DNA matches it firmly. Some rows have no size entry. The others give once, few or many, or a class for an expanded clone.

clone_size d_call j_call v_call cdr3_nt cdr3_aa
. TRBD2 TRBJ2-7 TRBV5-4 TGTGCCAGCAGCTTGCGATCCGGGACTAGCGCGTACGAGCAGTACTTC CASSLRSGTSAYEQYF
. . TRBJ1-1 TRBV7-2 TGTGCCAGCAGCTTAGTCCCTATCTCCAGCGTCGGGGGGAACACTGAAGCTTTCTTT CASSLVPISSVGGNTEAFF
. . TRBJ2-7 TRBV7-6 TGTGCCAGCAGTAGGACAGAGAATTACTACGAGCAGTACTTC CASSRTENYYEQYF
. TRBD1 TRBJ1-2 TRBV9 TGTGCCAGCAGCGGACAGGGGGCGCTGGGGTATGGCTACACCTTC CASSGQGALGYGYTF
. . TRBJ2-1 TRBV5-1 TGCGCCAGCAGCTTGGGTCCGGGTTCCAATGAGCAGTTCTTC CASSLGPGSNEQFF
few . TRBJ1-2 TRBV6-5 TGTGCCAGCAGTTCGACCCCGGGAGTCTCTAACTATGGCTACACCTTC CASSSTPGVSNYGYTF
few . TRBJ2-5 TRBV30 TGTGCCTGGAGGGGGACTGTCTCGGGGACCCAGTACTTC CAWRGTVSGTQYF
. . TRBJ2-2 TRBV7-3 TGTGCCAGCAGCTTAAATACAGGGATGGTGACCGGGGAGCTGTTTTTT CASSLNTGMVTGELFF
. . TRBJ2-4 TRBV30 TGTGCACTAGCAGTTCTAGCCAAAAACATTCAGTACTTC CALAVLAKNIQYF
. . TRBJ1-5 TRBV11-3 TGTGCCAGCAGCTTCTCGGGGGTCGATCAGCCCCAGCATTTT CASSFSGVDQPQHF
. . TRBJ2-3 TRBV19 TGTGCCAGTAGTGAGGTCGGCGGGATCACAGATACGCAGTATTTT CASSEVGGITDTQYF
. TRBD1 TRBJ2-1 TRBV15 TGTGCCACCAGCATGCTCGGGACAGGGCTCTACAATGAGCAGTTCTTC CATSMLGTGLYNEQFF
. . TRBJ1-4 TRBV7-9 TGTGCCAGCAGCTTCTTTCGTGCAACTAATGAAAAACTGTTTTTT CASSFFRATNEKLFF
. . TRBJ1-4 TRBV5-1 TGCGCCAGCAGCTGGAGGCAGTCTTTGCGTTATACGGCTAATGAAAAACTGTTTTTT CASSWRQSLRYTANEKLFF
. TRBD1 TRBJ2-3 TRBV11-3 TGTGCCAGCAGGGCCGGGACAGGGGACCCTCCGGCGCAGTATTTT CASRAGTGDPPAQYF
. TRBD1 TRBJ1-5 TRBV19 TGTGCCAGTAGTATGGGGACAGGGGGTAATAGCAATCAGCCCCAGCATTTT CASSMGTGGNSNQPQHF
. . TRBJ1-1 TRBV5-6 TGTGCCAGCAGCTTGGGGGCACGGACTGAAGCTTTCTTT CASSLGARTEAFF
once . TRBJ1-1 TRBV9 TGTGCCAGCAGCCCAGGACGTTGGCAGGGTGCTGAAGCTTTCTTT CASSPGRWQGAEAFF
. TRBD1 TRBJ2-7 TRBV27 TGTGCCAGCAGCCGGACAGGGAGTTCCTACGAGCAGTACTTC CASSRTGSSYEQYF
. . TRBJ2-6 TRBV18 TGTGCCAGCTCACCTACTATCAGCTCTGGGGCCAACGTCCTGACTTTC CASSPTISSGANVLTF
. . TRBJ1-1 TRBV7-3 TGTGCCAGCAGCCCAAATCGGGATCTGACTGAAGCTTTCTTT CASSPNRDLTEAFF
. . TRBJ2-3 TRBV5-1 TGCGCCAGCAGCTTGGTCGGGGATACGCAGTATTTT CASSLVGDTQYF
. TRBD2 TRBJ2-3 TRBV9 TGTGCCAGCAGCGTAGCTAGCGGGTTCACAGATACGCAGTATTTT CASSVASGFTDTQYF
. TRBD2 TRBJ2-3 TRBV6-1 TGTGCCAGCAGAGGAAGCGGGATTGGCACAGATACGCAGTATTTT CASRGSGIGTDTQYF
once . TRBJ1-3 TRBV27 TGTGCCAGCAGGAAAACAGGAGCTGGAAACACCATATATTTT CASRKTGAGNTIYF
. TRBD1 TRBJ2-7 TRBV6-5 TGTTCAACCGGGACAGGGACCTACGAGCAGTACTTC CSTGTGTYEQYF
. TRBD1 TRBJ1-1 TRBV27 TGTGCCAGCAGTGCGTCAGGGGGTGTGAACACTGAAGCTTTCTTT CASSASGGVNTEAFF
. . TRBJ1-3 TRBV9 TGTGCCAGCAGCGTAGATTGGGTCTCTCCGGGAGGAAACACCATATATTTT CASSVDWVSPGGNTIYF
. TRBD1 TRBJ2-1 TRBV7-2 TGTGCCAGCAGCTTAGAAGGGGGCATATACAATGAGCAGTTCTTC CASSLEGGIYNEQFF
once TRBD1 TRBJ1-1 TRBV7-2 TGTGCCAGCAGCCCAAACAGGGGTAAGGGGGGAGCTTTCTTT CASSPNRGKGGAFF
. TRBD2 TRBJ2-1 TRBV5-4 TGTGCCAGCAGCTTACTTATAGGGACTAGCGGGAGGGCCAATGAGCAGTTCTTC CASSLLIGTSGRANEQFF
. TRBD1 TRBJ1-3 TRBV18 TGTGCCAGCTCAGCCGGACAGGGACCCTGGGGGAACACCATATATTTT CASSAGQGPWGNTIYF